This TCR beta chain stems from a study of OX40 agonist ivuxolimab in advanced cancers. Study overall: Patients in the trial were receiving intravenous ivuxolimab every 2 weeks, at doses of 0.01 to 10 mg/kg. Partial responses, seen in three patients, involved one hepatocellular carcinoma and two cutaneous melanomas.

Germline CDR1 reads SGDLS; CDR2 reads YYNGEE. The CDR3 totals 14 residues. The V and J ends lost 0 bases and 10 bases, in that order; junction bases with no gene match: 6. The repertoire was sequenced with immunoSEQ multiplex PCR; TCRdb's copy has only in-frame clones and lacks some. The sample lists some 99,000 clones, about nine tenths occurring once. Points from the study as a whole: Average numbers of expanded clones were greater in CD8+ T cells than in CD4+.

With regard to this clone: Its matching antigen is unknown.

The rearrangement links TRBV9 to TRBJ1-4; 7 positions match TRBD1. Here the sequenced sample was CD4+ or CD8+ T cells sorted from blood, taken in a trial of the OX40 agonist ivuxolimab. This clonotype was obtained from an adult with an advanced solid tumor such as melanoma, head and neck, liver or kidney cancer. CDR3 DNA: TGTGCCAGCAGCGTAGGAGGGGGCGAGGGAAAACTGTTTTTT. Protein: CASSVGGGEGKLFF.